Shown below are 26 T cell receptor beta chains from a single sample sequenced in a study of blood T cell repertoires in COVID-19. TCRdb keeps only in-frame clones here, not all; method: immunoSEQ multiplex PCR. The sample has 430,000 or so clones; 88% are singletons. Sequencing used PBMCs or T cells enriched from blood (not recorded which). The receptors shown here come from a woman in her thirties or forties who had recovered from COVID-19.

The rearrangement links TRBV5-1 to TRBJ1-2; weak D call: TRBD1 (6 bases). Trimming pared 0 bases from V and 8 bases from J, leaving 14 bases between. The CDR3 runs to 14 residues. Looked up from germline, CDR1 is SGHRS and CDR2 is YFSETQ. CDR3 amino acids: CASSLAFRGEGYTF. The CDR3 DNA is TGCGCCAGCAGCTTGGCCTTCAGGGGCGAGGGCTACACCTTC.

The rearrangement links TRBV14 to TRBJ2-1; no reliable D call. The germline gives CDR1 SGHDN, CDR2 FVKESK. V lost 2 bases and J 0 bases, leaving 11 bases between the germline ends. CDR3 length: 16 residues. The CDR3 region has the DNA TGTGCCAGCAGCCAACTCGATGGAGACTCCTACAATGAGCAGTTCTTC. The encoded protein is CASSQLDGDSYNEQFF.

This CDR3 reads CASQGMNTEAFF. The CDR3 coding sequence is TGTGCCAGCCAGGGGATGAACACTGAAGCTTTCTTT. The chain uses TRBV5-4 and TRBJ1-1; D possibly corresponds to TRBD1 (6 bases). V was shortened by 7 bases and J by 0 bases, with 7 bases between the two germline ends. Germline CDR1 SGHNT, CDR2 YYREEE (reference sequence). The CDR3 is made up of 12 amino acids.

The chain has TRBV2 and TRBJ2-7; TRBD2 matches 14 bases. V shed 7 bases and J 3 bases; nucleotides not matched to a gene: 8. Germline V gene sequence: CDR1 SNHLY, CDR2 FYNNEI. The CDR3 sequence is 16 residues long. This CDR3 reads CASTGTSGSKYYEQYF. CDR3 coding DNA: TGTGCCAGCACCGGGACTAGCGGGAGTAAGTACTACGAGCAGTACTTC.

Written as DNA, the CDR3 is TGTGCCAGCAGCTTCACTAGCGGGAGGGTGGGTGGAGATACGCAGTATTTT. Amino acids: CASSFTSGRVGGDTQYF. The chain recombines TRBV7-2 with TRBJ2-3; TRBD2 matches at 13 bases. With 3 bases clipped from V and 5 bases from J, the junction kept 8 bases outside the gene matches. Germline values: CDR1 SGHTA, CDR2 FQGNSA. This CDR3 region has 17 residues.

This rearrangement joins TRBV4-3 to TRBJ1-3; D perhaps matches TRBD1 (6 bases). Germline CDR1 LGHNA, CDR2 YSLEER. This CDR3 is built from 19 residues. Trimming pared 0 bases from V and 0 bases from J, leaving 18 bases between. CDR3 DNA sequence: TGCGCCAGCAGCCAAGAGTTAAGTTCCGACAGGCCCTCTGGAAACACCATATATTTT. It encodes CASSQELSSDRPSGNTIYF.

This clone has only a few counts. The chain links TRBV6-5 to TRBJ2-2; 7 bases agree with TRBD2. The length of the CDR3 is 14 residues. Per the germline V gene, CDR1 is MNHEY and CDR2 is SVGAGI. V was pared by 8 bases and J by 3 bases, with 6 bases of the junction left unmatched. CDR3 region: CASEEGGDTGELFF. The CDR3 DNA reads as TGTGCCAGCGAGGAGGGAGGGGACACCGGGGAGCTGTTTTTT.

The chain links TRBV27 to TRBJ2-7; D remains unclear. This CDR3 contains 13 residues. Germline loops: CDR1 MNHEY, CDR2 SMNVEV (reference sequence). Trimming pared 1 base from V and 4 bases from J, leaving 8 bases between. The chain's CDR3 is CASSLLAQYEQYF. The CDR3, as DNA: TGTGCCAGCAGTTTATTAGCCCAATACGAGCAGTACTTC.

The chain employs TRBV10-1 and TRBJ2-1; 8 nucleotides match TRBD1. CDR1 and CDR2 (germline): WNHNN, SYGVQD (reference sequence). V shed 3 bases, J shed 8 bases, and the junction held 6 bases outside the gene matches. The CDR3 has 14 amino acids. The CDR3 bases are TGCGCCAGCAGTGATGCTTCAGGGGGCTATGAGCAGTTCTTC. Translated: CASSDASGGYEQFF.

CDR3 sequence reads: CASSPGRGSGGEAFF. The CDR3 DNA reads TGCGCCAGCAGCCCCGGGAGGGGGTCAGGTGGTGAAGCTTTCTTT. The V and J genes are TRBV4-1 and TRBJ1-1, with D maybe TRBD1 (6 bases). V was pared by 4 bases and J by 7 bases, with 19 bases between. The germline gives CDR1 MGHRA, CDR2 YSYEKL. The CDR3 is 15 residues long.

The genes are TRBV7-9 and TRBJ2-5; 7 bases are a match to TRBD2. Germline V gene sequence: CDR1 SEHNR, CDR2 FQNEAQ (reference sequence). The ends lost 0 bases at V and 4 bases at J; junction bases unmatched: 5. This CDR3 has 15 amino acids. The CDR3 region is CASSLAGRTRETQYF. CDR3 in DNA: TGTGCCAGCAGCTTAGCCGGGAGGACGAGAGAGACCCAGTACTTC. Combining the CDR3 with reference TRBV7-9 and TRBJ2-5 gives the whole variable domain DTGVSQNPRHKITKRGQNVTFRCDPISEHNRLYWYRQTLGQGPEFLTYFQNEAQLEKSRLLSDRFSAERPKGSFSTLEIQRTEQGDSAMYLCASSLAGRTRETQYFGPGTRLLVL.

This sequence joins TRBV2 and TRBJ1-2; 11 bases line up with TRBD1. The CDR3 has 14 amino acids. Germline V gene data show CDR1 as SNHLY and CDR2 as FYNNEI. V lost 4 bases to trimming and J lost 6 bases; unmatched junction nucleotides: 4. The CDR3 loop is CASSGTGGANGYTF. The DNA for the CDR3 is TGTGCCAGCAGTGGGACAGGGGGCGCAAATGGCTACACCTTC.

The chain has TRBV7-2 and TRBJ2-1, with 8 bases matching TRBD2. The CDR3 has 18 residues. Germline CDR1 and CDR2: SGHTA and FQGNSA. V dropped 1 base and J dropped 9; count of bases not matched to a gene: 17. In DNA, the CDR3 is TGTGCCAGCAGCTTAGGGGTAGCGGGGTCCTTACCTCTTGGTGAGCAGTTCTTC. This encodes CASSLGVAGSLPLGEQFF.

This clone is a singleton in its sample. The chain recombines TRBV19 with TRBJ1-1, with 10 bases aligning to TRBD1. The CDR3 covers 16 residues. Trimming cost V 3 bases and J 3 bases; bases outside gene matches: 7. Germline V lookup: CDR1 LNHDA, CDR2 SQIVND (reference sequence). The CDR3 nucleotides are TGTGCCAGTAGTATGGCGACAGGGGGCATTGACACTGAAGCTTTCTTT. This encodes CASSMATGGIDTEAFF.

The CDR3 coding sequence is TGTGCCAGCAGCCAACACAGGGGCGGGGAGACCCAGTACTTC. Its translation is CASSQHRGGETQYF. V usage is TRBV4-2 and J usage is TRBJ2-5; 7 positions match TRBD1. CDR3 length: 14 residues. Germline V CDR1 and CDR2: LGHNA, YNFKEQ. V was clipped by 2 bases and J by 5 bases; unmatched bases: 5.

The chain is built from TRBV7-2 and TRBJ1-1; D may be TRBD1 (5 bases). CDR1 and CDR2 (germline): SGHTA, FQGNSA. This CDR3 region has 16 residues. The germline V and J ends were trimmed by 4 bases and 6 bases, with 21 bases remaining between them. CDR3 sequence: CASSSRDFTGVPEAFF. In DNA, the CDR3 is TGTGCCAGCAGCTCCCGGGACTTCACGGGAGTTCCTGAAGCTTTCTTT. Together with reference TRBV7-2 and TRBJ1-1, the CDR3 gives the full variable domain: GAGVSQSPSNKVTEKGKDVELRCDPISGHTALYWYRQSLGQGLEFLIYFQGNSAPDKSGLPSDRFSAERTGGSVSTLTIQRTQQEDSAVYLCASSSRDFTGVPEAFFGQGTRLTVV.

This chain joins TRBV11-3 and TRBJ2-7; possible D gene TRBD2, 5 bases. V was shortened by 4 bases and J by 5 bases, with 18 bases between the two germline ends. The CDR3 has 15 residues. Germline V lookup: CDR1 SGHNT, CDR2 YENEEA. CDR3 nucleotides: TGTGCCAGCAGCTCACTCGAGGGTGGGAGCAACGAGCAGTACTTC. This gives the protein CASSSLEGGSNEQYF.

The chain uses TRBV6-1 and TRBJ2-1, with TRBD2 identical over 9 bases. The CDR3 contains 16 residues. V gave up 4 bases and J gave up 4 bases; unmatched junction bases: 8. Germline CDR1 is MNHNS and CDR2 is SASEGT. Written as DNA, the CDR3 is TGTGCCAGCAGTGGATCTAGCGGGACCATTTACAATGAGCAGTTCTTC. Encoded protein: CASSGSSGTIYNEQFF.

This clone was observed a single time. The DNA for the CDR3 is TGCAGTGCTAGTCCCGTCCAAGAGACCCAGTACTTC. The encoded protein is CSASPVQETQYF. The chain employs TRBV20-1 and TRBJ2-5; D uncertain. CDR1 DFQATT and CDR2 SNEGSKA come from the germline V gene (reference sequence). The CDR3 runs 12 residues. Trimming left V 3 bases short and J 1 base short, with 6 bases between.

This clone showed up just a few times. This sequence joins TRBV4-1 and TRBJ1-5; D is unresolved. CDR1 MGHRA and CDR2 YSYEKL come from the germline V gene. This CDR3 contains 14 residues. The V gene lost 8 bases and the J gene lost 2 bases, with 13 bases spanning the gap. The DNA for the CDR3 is TGCGCCAGCGCGAGGGAAGGCGGCAATCAGCCCCAGCATTTT. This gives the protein CASAREGGNQPQHF.

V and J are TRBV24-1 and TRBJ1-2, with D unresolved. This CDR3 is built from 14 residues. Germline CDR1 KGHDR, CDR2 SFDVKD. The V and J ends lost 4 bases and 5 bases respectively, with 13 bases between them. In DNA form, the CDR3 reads TGTGCCACCAGTGACCCTGGAGCCGGGTATGGCTACACCTTC. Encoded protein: CATSDPGAGYGYTF.

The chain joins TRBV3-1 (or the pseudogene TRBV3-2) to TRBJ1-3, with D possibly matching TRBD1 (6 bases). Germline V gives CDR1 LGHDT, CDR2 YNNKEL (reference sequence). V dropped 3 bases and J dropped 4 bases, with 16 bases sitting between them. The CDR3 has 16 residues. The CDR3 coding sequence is TGTGCCAGCAGCCACCAGCCAGGGGTAGGGGGAAACACCATATATTTT. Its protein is CASSHQPGVGGNTIYF.

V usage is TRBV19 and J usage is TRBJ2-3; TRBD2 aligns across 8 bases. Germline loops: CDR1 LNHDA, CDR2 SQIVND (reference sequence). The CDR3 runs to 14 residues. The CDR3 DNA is TGTGCTTCCCGGGGGGGGGCCTTCACAGATACGCAGTATTTT. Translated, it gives CASRGGAFTDTQYF.

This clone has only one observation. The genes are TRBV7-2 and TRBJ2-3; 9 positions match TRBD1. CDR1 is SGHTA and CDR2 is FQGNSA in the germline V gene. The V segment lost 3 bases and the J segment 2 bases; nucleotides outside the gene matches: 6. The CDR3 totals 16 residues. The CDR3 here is CASSFPGQGFTDTQYF. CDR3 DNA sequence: TGTGCCAGCAGCTTCCCGGGACAGGGCTTCACAGATACGCAGTATTTT.

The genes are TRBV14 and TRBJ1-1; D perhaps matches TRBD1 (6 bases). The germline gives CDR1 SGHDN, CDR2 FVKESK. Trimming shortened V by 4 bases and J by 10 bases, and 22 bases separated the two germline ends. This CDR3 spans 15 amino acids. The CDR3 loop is CASSPRWGGPFGAFF. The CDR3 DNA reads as TGTGCCAGCAGCCCCCGGTGGGGGGGGCCCTTTGGAGCTTTCTTT.

CDR3 sequence: CATSDFTGGGYTF. In DNA form, the CDR3 reads TGTGCCACCAGTGATTTTACAGGGGGCGGCTACACCTTC. J is TRBJ1-2 and V is TRBV24-1, with 9 bases aligning to TRBD1. CDR1 is KGHDR and CDR2 is SFDVKD in the germline V gene. Trimming cost V 1 base and J 8 bases; bases outside gene matches: 1. The CDR3 is made up of 13 amino acids.